The rows below give T cell receptor beta chains drawn from one sample of a study of response to subunit inactivated influenza vaccine. TCRdb re-analysed the RT-PCR reads in MiXCR, keeping a single row per CDR3 protein. The sample lists about 780,000 distinct CDR3 sequences, about 18% occurring once. Sequencing was performed on PBMCs from blood, taken about 5 days after vaccination. The receptors originated from a man in his forties or fifties who received an inactivated influenza vaccine. The CDR3 runs from the conserved cysteine through the conserved F or W. Clone sizes are given selectively: once, few, many, or a class where the clone is expanded.

V,J,size,CDR3
TRBV3-1,TRBJ2-1,-,CASSHRDTEQFF
TRBV24-1,TRBJ2-3,-,CATSDPTGFTDTQYF
TRBV5-5,TRBJ2-3,few,CASSLRDSGTDTQYF
TRBV7-6,TRBJ2-5,-,CASSPISGLVETQYF
TRBV20-1,TRBJ2-3,few,CAKWVGRTDTQYF
TRBV27,TRBJ1-5,-,CASSLSWGRNQPQHF
TRBV20-1,TRBJ2-5,few,CSANPSGGSRETQYF
TRBV29-1,TRBJ2-7,many,CSVRQGSEQYF
TRBV14,TRBJ2-7,-,CASSQVRGEQYF
TRBV7-2,TRBJ1-2,many,CASSLTGSGGYTF
TRBV28,TRBJ2-7,many,CASSFRLDSLSYEQYF
TRBV7-2,TRBJ2-1,-,CASRDAGPYNEQFF
TRBV14,TRBJ1-1,-,CASSQDRGGAGAFF
TRBV20-1,TRBJ2-3,few,CSAQWASGGLTDTQYF
TRBV5-1,TRBJ2-1,few,CASRTGSTYEQFF
TRBV20-1,TRBJ1-2,-,CSASLRRGNYGYTF
TRBV11-2,TRBJ1-5,-,CASSLGPQLAQHF
TRBV3-1,TRBJ2-1,-,CASSPTGGDRGWHEQFF